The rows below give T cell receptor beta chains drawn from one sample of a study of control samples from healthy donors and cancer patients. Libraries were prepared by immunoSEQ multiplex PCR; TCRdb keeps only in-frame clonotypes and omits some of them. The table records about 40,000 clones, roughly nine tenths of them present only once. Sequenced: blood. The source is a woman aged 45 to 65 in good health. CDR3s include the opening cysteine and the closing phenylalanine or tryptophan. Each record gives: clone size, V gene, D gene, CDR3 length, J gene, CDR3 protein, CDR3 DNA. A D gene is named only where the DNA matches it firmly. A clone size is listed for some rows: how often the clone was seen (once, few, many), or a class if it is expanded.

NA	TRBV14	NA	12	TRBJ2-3	CASSHLTDTQYF	TGTGCCAGCAGCCACCTCACAGATACGCAGTATTTT
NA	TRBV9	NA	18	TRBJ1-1	CASSVGGATDRWDTEAFF	TGTGCCAGCAGCGTAGGGGGGGCGACTGATCGTTGGGACACTGAAGCTTTCTTT
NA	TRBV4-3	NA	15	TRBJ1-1	CASSQDPGRGTEAFF	TGCGCCAGCAGCCAAGATCCTGGGCGAGGCACTGAAGCTTTCTTT
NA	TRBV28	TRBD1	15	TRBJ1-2	CASRPMEGAGNGYTF	TGTGCCAGCAGGCCCATGGAGGGGGCGGGTAATGGCTACACCTTC
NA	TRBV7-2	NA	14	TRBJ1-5	CASSLGRVNQPQHF	TGTGCCAGCAGCTTAGGACGGGTCAATCAGCCCCAGCATTTT
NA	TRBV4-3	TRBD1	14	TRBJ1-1	CASSFDRASTEAFF	TGCGCCAGCAGCTTCGACAGGGCGAGCACTGAAGCTTTCTTT
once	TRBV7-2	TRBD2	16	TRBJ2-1	CASSLLAGGTYNEQFF	TGTGCCAGCAGCTTGCTAGCGGGGGGAACCTACAATGAGCAGTTCTTC
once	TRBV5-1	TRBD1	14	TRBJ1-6	CASSSTGDGSPLHF	TGCGCCAGCAGCTCGACAGGGGATGGATCACCCCTCCACTTT
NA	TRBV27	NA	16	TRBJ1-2	CASSLEGRAGIYGYTF	TGTGCCAGCAGTTTAGAGGGGAGGGCAGGGATCTATGGCTACACCTTC
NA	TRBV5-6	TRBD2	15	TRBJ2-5	CASSTGLGFQETQYF	TGTGCCAGCAGCACCGGACTAGGTTTTCAAGAGACCCAGTACTTC
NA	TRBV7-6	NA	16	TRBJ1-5	CASSLAIIYRYQPQHF	TGTGCCAGCAGCTTAGCAATAATTTACAGGTATCAGCCCCAGCATTTT
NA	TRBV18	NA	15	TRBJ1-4	CASSHSVATNEKLFF	TGTGCCAGCTCCCACTCGGTTGCAACTAATGAAAAACTGTTTTTT
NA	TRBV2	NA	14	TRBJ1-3	CASSDSHSGNTIYF	TGTGCCAGCTCCGACAGTCACTCTGGAAACACCATATATTTT
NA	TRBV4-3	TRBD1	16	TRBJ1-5	CASSQEAGGSNQPQHF	TGCGCCAGCAGCCAAGAGGCAGGGGGAAGCAATCAGCCCCAGCATTTT
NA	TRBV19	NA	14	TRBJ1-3	CASTQEGPGNTIYF	TGTGCCAGTACCCAAGAGGGCCCTGGAAACACCATATATTTT
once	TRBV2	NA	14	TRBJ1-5	CASKSGLGNQPQHF	TGTGCCAGCAAATCGGGATTGGGCAATCAGCCCCAGCATTTT
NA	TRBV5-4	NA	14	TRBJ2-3	CASRPDLATDTQYF	TGTGCCAGCAGGCCAGACCTAGCCACAGATACGCAGTATTTT
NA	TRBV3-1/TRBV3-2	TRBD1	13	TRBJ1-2	CASSLDRVPRYTF	TGTGCCAGCAGTCTGGACAGGGTCCCTCGCTACACCTTC
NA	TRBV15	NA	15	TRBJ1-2	CATSRDGGRNYGYTF	TGTGCCACCAGCAGAGATGGCGGAAGGAACTATGGCTACACCTTC
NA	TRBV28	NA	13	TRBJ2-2	CASLFGDTGELFF	TGTGCCAGCCTTTTCGGTGACACCGGGGAGCTGTTTTTT
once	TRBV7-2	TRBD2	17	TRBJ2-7	CASSPAGGGLSSYEQYF	TGTGCCAGCAGCCCGGCGGGCGGGGGGTTAAGCTCCTACGAGCAGTACTTC
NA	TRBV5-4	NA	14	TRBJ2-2	CASSLSVNTGELFF	TGTGCCAGCAGCTTGTCGGTTAACACCGGGGAGCTGTTTTTT
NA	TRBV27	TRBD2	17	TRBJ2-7	CASSFGLAGARSYEQYF	TGTGCCAGCAGTTTCGGGCTAGCGGGGGCAAGGTCCTACGAGCAGTACTTC
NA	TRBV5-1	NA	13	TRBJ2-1	CASSLAMENEQFF	TGCGCCAGCAGCTTGGCGATGGAGAATGAGCAGTTCTTC
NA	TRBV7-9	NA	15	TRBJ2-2	CASSPGLGDTGELFF	TGTGCCAGCAGCCCGGGGCTAGGGGACACCGGGGAGCTGTTTTTT
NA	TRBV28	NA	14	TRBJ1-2	CASSFSHPIYGYTF	TGTGCCAGCAGTTTCTCCCATCCGATCTATGGCTACACCTTC
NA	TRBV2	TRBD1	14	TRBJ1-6	CASNPDRDNSPLHF	TGTGCCAGCAACCCGGACAGGGATAATTCACCCCTCCACTTT
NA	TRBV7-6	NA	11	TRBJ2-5	CASSSEETQYF	TGTGCCAGCAGCTCGGAAGAGACCCAGTACTTC
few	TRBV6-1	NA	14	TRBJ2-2	CASSELRDTGELFF	TGTGCCAGCAGTGAACTCAGGGACACCGGGGAGCTGTTTTTT
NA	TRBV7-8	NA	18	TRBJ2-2	CASSLDVGSPRNTGELFF	TGTGCCAGCAGCTTAGATGTAGGGAGTCCTCGGAACACCGGGGAGCTGTTTTTT
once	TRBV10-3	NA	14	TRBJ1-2	CAISNDLPTYGYTF	TGTGCCATCAGCAACGATCTCCCTACATATGGCTACACCTTC
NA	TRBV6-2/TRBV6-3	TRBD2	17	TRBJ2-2	CASSGLAGGTYTGELFF	TGTGCCAGCAGCGGACTAGCGGGGGGAACCTACACCGGGGAGCTGTTTTTT
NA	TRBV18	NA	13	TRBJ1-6	CASSPDWDSPLHF	TGTGCCAGCTCCCCCGACTGGGATTCACCCCTCCACTTT
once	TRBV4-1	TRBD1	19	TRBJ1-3	CASSQGQGAFLSLGNTIYF	TGCGCCAGCAGCCAAGGGCAGGGGGCTTTTCTTAGTCTTGGAAACACCATATATTTT
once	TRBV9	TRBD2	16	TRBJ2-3	CASSSKAGLARDTQYF	TGTGCCAGCAGTTCTAAAGCGGGACTAGCACGAGATACGCAGTATTTT
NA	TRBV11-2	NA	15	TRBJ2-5	CASSLGAWAQETQYF	TGTGCCAGCAGCTTAGGTGCCTGGGCCCAAGAGACCCAGTACTTC
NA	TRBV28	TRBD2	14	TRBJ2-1	CASSLAGGHHEQFF	TGTGCCAGCAGTCTAGCGGGGGGGCACCATGAGCAGTTCTTC
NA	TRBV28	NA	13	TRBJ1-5	CASSSGGWQPQHF	TGTGCCAGCAGTTCCGGGGGCTGGCAGCCCCAGCATTTT
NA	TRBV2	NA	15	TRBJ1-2	CASSLGPGRNYGYTF	TGTGCCAGCAGTCTTGGTCCGGGGAGAAACTATGGCTACACCTTC
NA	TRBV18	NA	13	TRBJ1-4	CASSPLSNEKLFF	TGTGCCAGCTCGCCCCTCTCCAATGAAAAACTGTTTTTT
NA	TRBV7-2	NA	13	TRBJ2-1	CASSPTSLNEQFF	TGTGCCAGCAGCCCTACTAGCTTGAATGAGCAGTTCTTC